This T cell receptor (beta chain) was documented in a study of T cells of healthy individuals. TCRdb reprocessed the 5' RACE reads with MiXCR, giving one entry per CDR3 protein. The table records tens of thousands of distinct CDR3 sequences, about a sixth of them present only once. There are many counts of this clonotype. The CDR3 length is 14 residues. Germline loops: CDR1 LNHNV, CDR2 YYDKDF (reference sequence). The ends were cut back, 8 bases at V and 8 bases at J, with 19 bases in the middle. This chain links TRBV15 with TRBJ2-1; D remains unclear. This receptor was taken from a human donor in good health. The CDR3 sequence is CATRPSGIVHEQFF. The CDR3 nucleotides read TGTGCCACCCGCCCTTCGGGTATAGTCCATGAGCAGTTCTTC.